These T cell receptor beta chains were read from a single sample in a study of glioma-infiltrating T cells after dendritic cell vaccination. Data came from immunoSEQ multiplex PCR; TCRdb stores just in-frame clones and leaves some out. This repertoire shows 98,000 or so clones, 65% to 85% found once; its top ten account for under 6.5%. Specimen: blood, collected after dendritic cell vaccination. These receptors all stem from a human donor with glioblastoma. The CDR3 runs from the conserved cysteine through the conserved F or W. The D gene is left open where the match is weak. The listing skips clone size in some rows; elsewhere it reads once, few, many or a size class.

J gene | D gene | V gene | clone size | CDR3 protein | CDR3 DNA
TRBJ2-7 | TRBD2 | TRBV10-2 | once | CASSEAGGAHEQYF | TGCGCCAGCAGTGAGGCGGGAGGTGCCCACGAGCAGTACTTC
TRBJ2-5 | NA | TRBV5-1 | NA | CASSTGTPQETQYF | TGCGCCAGCAGCACCGGGACACCCCAAGAGACCCAGTACTTC
TRBJ2-7 | TRBD2 | TRBV6-5 | NA | CASSWTSGVTSEQYF | TGTGCCAGCAGCTGGACTAGCGGGGTTACCTCCGAGCAGTACTTC
TRBJ2-3 | TRBD1 | TRBV5-1 | NA | CASGPTGDTDTQYF | TGCGCCAGCGGACCCACAGGGGACACAGATACGCAGTATTTT
TRBJ2-1 | NA | TRBV5-6 | NA | CASSLAAREQFF | TGTGCCAGCAGCTTGGCCGCGAGAGAGCAGTTCTTC
TRBJ2-6 | NA | TRBV27 | NA | CASTNSGANVLTF | TGTGCCAGCACCAACTCTGGGGCCAACGTCCTGACTTTC
TRBJ1-6 | TRBD1 | TRBV29-1 | once | CSVRQGADNSPLHF | TGCAGCGTGCGACAGGGGGCGGATAATTCACCCCTCCACTTT
TRBJ2-7 | TRBD2 | TRBV29-1 | NA | CSVVGLAGRYEQYF | TGCAGCGTTGTAGGTCTAGCGGGACGCTACGAGCAGTACTTC
TRBJ2-5 | NA | TRBV7-7 | NA | CASGGQETQYF | TGTGCCAGCGGGGGGCAAGAGACCCAGTACTTC
TRBJ1-5 | NA | TRBV5-1 | NA | CARKGVAVRQAPNQPQHF | TGCGCCAGAAAGGGGGTCGCTGTCAGACAGGCCCCGAATCAGCCCCAGCATTTT
TRBJ2-3 | NA | TRBV18 | NA | CASSERQDTDTQYF | TGTGCCAGCTCAGAAAGACAGGACACAGATACGCAGTATTTT
TRBJ1-1 | NA | TRBV23-1 | NA | CASSQPLDIGANTEAFF | TGCGCCAGCAGTCAACCTCTTGATATTGGGGCGAACACTGAAGCTTTCTTT
TRBJ1-1 | NA | TRBV19 | NA | CASSSTALGSRGTEAFF | TGTGCCAGTAGTAGTACCGCCTTGGGTTCACGGGGCACTGAAGCTTTCTTT
TRBJ1-5 | NA | TRBV19 | few | CASSIKTVSPQHF | TGTGCCAGTAGTATAAAGACTGTGTCACCCCAGCATTTT
TRBJ1-2 | TRBD1 | TRBV9 | NA | CASSVLGQGYGYTF | TGTGCCAGCAGCGTCCTGGGACAGGGGTATGGCTACACCTTC
TRBJ1-6 | TRBD1 | TRBV7-6 | NA | CASSLEAGGPPNSPLHF | TGTGCCAGCAGCTTAGAGGCAGGGGGACCCCCTAATTCACCCCTCCACTTT
TRBJ2-2 | TRBD2 | TRBV12-5 | NA | CASGPPGLATGELFF | TGTGCTAGTGGCCCGCCGGGACTAGCGACCGGGGAGCTGTTTTTT
TRBJ1-2 | NA | TRBV15 | NA | CATSSGLVTGHLANYGYTF | TGTGCCACCAGCAGTGGTTTAGTCACGGGACACCTAGCTAACTATGGCTACACCTTC
TRBJ2-1 | TRBD2 | TRBV9 | NA | CASSVGREATYNEQFF | TGTGCCAGCAGCGTAGGGCGGGAGGCAACCTACAATGAGCAGTTCTTC
TRBJ2-7 | TRBD1 | TRBV9 | NA | CASSAQGDSYEQYF | TGTGCCAGCAGCGCCCAAGGGGACAGTTACGAGCAGTACTTC
TRBJ1-2 | NA | TRBV10-3 | few | CAISEFVAIAGYTF | TGTGCCATCAGTGAGTTTGTGGCAATAGCAGGCTACACCTTC
TRBJ1-1 | NA | TRBV19 | NA | CASSMLRGGEAFF | TGTGCCAGTAGTATGTTAAGGGGTGGTGAAGCTTTCTTT
TRBJ1-1 | NA | TRBV30 | NA | CAWKGGPRTVNTEAFF | TGTGCCTGGAAGGGGGGGCCAAGGACAGTGAACACTGAAGCTTTCTTT
TRBJ2-3 | NA | TRBV5-1 | NA | CASSLDKGAVFADTQYF | TGCGCCAGCAGCTTGGATAAAGGGGCTGTTTTTGCAGATACGCAGTATTTT
TRBJ1-1 | NA | TRBV7-7 | NA | CASSLAPDTEAFF | TGTGCTAGCAGCTTAGCGCCGGACACTGAAGCTTTCTTT
TRBJ1-6 | NA | TRBV5-1 | NA | CASSTGWNSPLHF | TGCGCCAGCAGCACCGGGTGGAATTCACCCCTCCACTTT
TRBJ2-7 | NA | TRBV18 | NA | CASSPAQDYPSYEQYF | TGTGCCAGCTCGCCCGCCCAGGACTACCCTAGCTACGAGCAGTACTTC
TRBJ2-1 | TRBD2 | TRBV4-1 | NA | CASSTLAGGDNEQFF | TGCGCCAGCAGCACACTAGCGGGAGGCGACAATGAGCAGTTCTTC
TRBJ2-5 | TRBD2 | TRBV7-9 | NA | CATVTSGSLYQETQYF | TGTGCCACCGTGACTAGCGGGAGTTTATACCAAGAGACCCAGTACTTC
TRBJ2-2 | NA | TRBV6-1 | few | CASSDSFTGELFF | TGTGCCAGCAGTGACTCGTTCACCGGGGAGCTGTTTTTT
TRBJ2-7 | NA | TRBV28 | few | CASRPKPGVFAYEQYF | TGTGCCAGCAGACCTAAACCGGGGGTTTTTGCCTACGAGCAGTACTTC
TRBJ2-3 | TRBD2 | TRBV5-8 | NA | CASSSRTSARTDTQYF | TGTGCCAGCAGCTCGAGGACTAGCGCCCGCACAGATACGCAGTATTTT
TRBJ2-7 | NA | TRBV5-1 | NA | CASSPADRGEQYF | TGCGCCAGCAGCCCCGCGGACCGGGGAGAGCAGTACTTC
TRBJ1-1 | NA | TRBV19 | NA | CASSMGGLPNTEAFF | TGTGCCAGTAGTATGGGAGGCTTGCCGAACACTGAAGCTTTCTTT
TRBJ1-3 | NA | TRBV19 | NA | CASRQVSSGNTIYF | TGTGCCAGTAGGCAGGTTTCCTCTGGAAACACCATATATTTT
TRBJ1-2 | NA | TRBV9 | NA | CASSSQGNYGYTF | TGTGCCAGCAGCTCGCAGGGGAACTATGGCTACACCTTC
TRBJ1-1 | NA | TRBV6-5 | NA | CASSYGGNEAFF | TGTGCCAGCAGTTACGGGGGCAATGAAGCTTTCTTT
TRBJ2-7 | NA | TRBV6-1 | NA | CASRSRTYEQYF | TGTGCCAGCAGGAGCAGGACCTACGAGCAGTACTTC
TRBJ2-3 | TRBD2 | TRBV11-1 | NA | CASSRTSGLATDTQYF | TGTGCCAGCAGCCGTACTTCGGGACTAGCAACAGATACGCAGTATTTT
TRBJ1-2 | NA | TRBV2 | once | CASKPESAGYTF | TGTGCCAGCAAACCGGAGAGTGCTGGCTACACCTTC
TRBJ2-7 | TRBD1 | TRBV7-9 | NA | CASSFRDSRYEQYF | TGTGCCAGCAGCTTCCGGGACAGTCGCTACGAGCAGTACTTC